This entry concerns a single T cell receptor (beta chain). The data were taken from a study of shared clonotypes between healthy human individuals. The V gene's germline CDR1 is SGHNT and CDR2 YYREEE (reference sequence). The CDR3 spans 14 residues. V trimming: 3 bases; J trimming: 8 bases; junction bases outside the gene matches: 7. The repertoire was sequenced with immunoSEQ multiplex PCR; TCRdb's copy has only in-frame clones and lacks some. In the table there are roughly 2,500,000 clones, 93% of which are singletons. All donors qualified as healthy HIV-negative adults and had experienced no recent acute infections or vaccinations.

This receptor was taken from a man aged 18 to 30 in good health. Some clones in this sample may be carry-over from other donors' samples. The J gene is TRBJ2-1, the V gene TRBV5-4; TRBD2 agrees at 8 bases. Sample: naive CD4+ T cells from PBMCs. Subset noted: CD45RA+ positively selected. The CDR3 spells CASSSGGGVDEQFF. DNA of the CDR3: TGTGCCAGCAGCTCCGGGGGGGGCGTGGATGAGCAGTTCTTC.